This TCR beta chain was captured in a study of control samples from healthy donors and cancer patients. This clone was observed once. Sequencing used immunoSEQ multiplex PCR; TCRdb keeps in-frame clones, though not all of them. The table has roughly 120,000 clones, under 95% seen once; the top ten hold around 1.6%. The CDR3 runs to 14 residues. Germline assignment: CDR1 SGHRS and CDR2 YFSETQ. Trimming stripped 4 bases from V and 0 bases from J, with 8 bases between. This sequence originates from a man aged 45 to 65 with head and neck cancer. The source material was PBMCs. The V and J genes are TRBV5-1 and TRBJ1-3; no firm D call. The CDR3, as DNA: TGCGCCAGCAGCCCTCAGAGCTCTGGAAACACCATATATTTT. Protein sequence: CASSPQSSGNTIYF.